This TCR beta chain is drawn from a study of blood T cell repertoires in COVID-19 (dated by TCRdb to 2020 to 2022). Regarding the research as a whole: Samples covering the acute and convalescent phases of COVID-19 were provided by collaborators in the United States, Italy and Spain. The material from the prospective study consisted of cDNA or gDNA derived from T cells, B-cell-depleted T cells, or PBMCs. Deeply sampled blood TCRbeta repertoires from subjects exposed to, actively infected with, or recovered from COVID-19 were included in the dataset. The repertoires were released in a freely available public database intended as a resource for research on the immune response to SARS-CoV-2. The samples were drawn from two sources: the first 160 participants of the ongoing ImmuneRACE study, and some 1,300 subjects contributed by 6 global collaborators. The sample metadata nearly always contained a de-identified subject ID, COVID-19 status, age in years and sex. HLA class I and class II types, where available, came from metadata supplied by the sample provider rather than from assay-based typing. What the study reported, not specific to this receptor: How much clinical and demographic metadata was included differed by source and by participant, and the metadata was provided uncurated.

This clone has a single count. What this receptor recognizes is not known. No base qualities exist here, and no much larger clone lies one base off it. In the prospective study, participants were roughly 18 to 100 years old, resided in about two dozen geographic areas of the United States, and were enrolled through a virtual design. Cohort assignment in the prospective study relied on participant-reported clinical history from a screening survey and a study questionnaire. Recovered participants in ImmuneRACE Cohort 3 were defined by two consecutive negative NP/OP PCR tests, clearance by a healthcare professional, or resolution of symptoms. In the prospective study, mobile phlebotomists collected whole blood, serum and a nasopharyngeal or oropharyngeal swab from each participant. Additional blood draws and questionnaires over a 2-month period could optionally be provided by prospective study participants. Blood samples from the prospective study were shipped frozen or at room temperature prior to DNA extraction.

Counted from cysteine to phenylalanine, this CDR3 has 15 amino acids. Only the CDR3 DNA stays, 45 bases, in frame from base 1. Taken from the germline V gene, the CDR1 and CDR2 loops are SGHTA and FQGTGA. V lost 3 bases and J lost 4 bases; the stretch between them is 13 bases long. The immunoSEQ Assay, a bias-controlled multiplex PCR, was used to amplify TCRbeta CDR3 regions from genomic DNA. The original methods were these. The number of nucleated cells in each sample was estimated from the amplification of reference gene primers within the assay. To quantify the absolute abundance of each unique TCRbeta CDR3 rearrangement, sequence reads were collapsed and filtered. For each sample, productive Simpson clonality was calculated by taking the square root of Simpson's diversity index across productive rearrangements. Imported from immuneACCESS, the table was reduced by TCRdb to in-frame sequences with V and J called. These copies leave out some clones; in studies compared against another copy, an unresolved V gene accounts for under half, and the cause of the remainder is not known. That table supplies the V and J calls and clone size; D and trimming were determined from the DNA. In all, the sample holds hundreds of thousands of clones, and nearly 90% of those were seen once. Together, the top ten hold just under 1% of the sample.

Recombination connected TRBV7-3 to TRBJ2-1, and perhaps TRBD1 as D gene, on 6 matching bases. The sequenced sample consisted of PBMCs or T cells enriched from blood (not recorded which). This receptor was obtained from a woman aged 30 to 39 who had recovered from COVID-19. The DNA sequence reads TGTGCCAGCAGCTTGTGGCCAAGGGGGTACAATGAGCAGTTCTTC. Its translation is CASSLWPRGYNEQFF.